This is a list of T cell receptor beta chains from one sample in a study of T cell responses to AZD1222 COVID-19 vaccine. Sequenced by immunoSEQ multiplex PCR; TCRdb stores in-frame clones only, minus some. The sample shows some 120,000 clones, approximately 88% of them seen only once. Sequencing used peripheral blood, obtained 28 days after the second AZD1222 dose. The origin of the receptors is an adult who received the AZD1222 COVID-19 vaccine. Each CDR3 is given with its conserved first and last residue. The order of the fields is CDR3 protein, clone size, V gene. Size is stated for part of the rows, as once, few or many counts, or as a class when the clone is expanded.

CASSRDSYEQYF | once | TRBV5-1
CASSLGGTVRSQETQYF | - | TRBV7-9
CASSSGQRNYEQYF | - | TRBV9
CATDSSLWGDYNSPLHF | - | TRBV28
CASSFVAGYGYTF | once | TRBV5-1
CASSLVAGGHHEQYF | - | TRBV5-1
CASSLNSGGTEAFF | - | TRBV11-3
CASPPRGTPFLGEAFF | - | TRBV28
CASSPGTGLRMNTEAFF | - | TRBV3-1/TRBV3-2
CASSQTAVTEAFF | few | TRBV7-9
CASSPQGGANYNEQFF | - | TRBV7-2
CASSLGRREGTEAFF | - | TRBV2
CASSYGIMNQPQHF | - | TRBV6-5
CASSDRFTDTQYF | - | TRBV2
CASSLVGLEPEAFF | once | TRBV5-6
CASSQDYGREYFF | - | TRBV4-3
CASSQSLAGDKLTGSYNEQFF | - | TRBV14
CASSPGPSRGYTF | - | TRBV18
CASSSQYSNQPQHF | - | TRBV6-5
CASSAHRGRGNTIYF | - | TRBV19
CASSLGGGLGGNEQFF | - | TRBV7-2
CASSLLLNRPGLAGVQRTDTQYF | - | TRBV27
CASSLGGFANEKLFF | - | TRBV7-2
CASSINGDTQYF | - | TRBV19
CASSRSGANVLTF | few | TRBV6-6
CASSPQTEGRMNTEAFF | - | TRBV23-1
CAWLSFRYNEQFF | - | TRBV30
CASGWGQGQPQHF | - | TRBV12-3/TRBV12-4
CASSSFGGRPDTQYF | - | TRBV6-5
CASSSFGGEGTEAFF | few | TRBV3-1/TRBV3-2
CASSQDNGQWNTEAFF | - | TRBV14
CASSPTVDTEAFF | once | TRBV18
CASSEGTSGANVLTF | - | TRBV5-1
CASSPAGSYSNQPQHF | - | TRBV28
CASISLQGNTEAFF | - | TRBV19
CASSRVHEQYF | - | TRBV12-3/TRBV12-4
CASSPGAGNTIYF | - | TRBV18
CASRAASSYNEQFF | - | TRBV18
CSVVPGGQGYTEAFF | - | TRBV29-1
CASTRDENTGELFF | - | TRBV5-1
CASSLWRGLGTEAFF | - | TRBV7-2
CASSAGQESRSYTF | - | TRBV5-1
CSVVRGRNYGYTF | - | TRBV29-1
CASSREGRLQETQYF | - | TRBV5-1
CASSFSENQPQHF | - | TRBV7-2
CASSQQEGYEQYF | once | TRBV4-1
CASSLTDTYYEQYF | - | TRBV11-2
CASSAGGGDEKLFF | - | TRBV5-1